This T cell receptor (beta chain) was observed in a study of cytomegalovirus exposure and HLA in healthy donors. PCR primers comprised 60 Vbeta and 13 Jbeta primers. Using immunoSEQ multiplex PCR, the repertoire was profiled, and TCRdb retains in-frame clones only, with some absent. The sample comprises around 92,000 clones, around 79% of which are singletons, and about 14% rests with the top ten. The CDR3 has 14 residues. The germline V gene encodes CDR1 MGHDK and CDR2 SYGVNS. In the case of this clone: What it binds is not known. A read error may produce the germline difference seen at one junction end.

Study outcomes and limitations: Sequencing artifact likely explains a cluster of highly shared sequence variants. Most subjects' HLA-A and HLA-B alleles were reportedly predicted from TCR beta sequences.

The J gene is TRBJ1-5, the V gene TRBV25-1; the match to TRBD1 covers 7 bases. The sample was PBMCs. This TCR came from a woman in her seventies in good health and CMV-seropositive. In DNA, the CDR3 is TGTGCCAGCAGAGAATCAGGGGGGAATCAGCCCCAGCATTTT. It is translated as CASRESGGNQPQHF.